The 22 T cell receptor beta chains in this list originate from one sample, sequenced in a study of CD8 T cells in Susac syndrome. The RNA input was roughly 0.45 to 1 ug, and it was reverse transcribed with random hexamers. A single record per CDR3 protein comes from TCRdb applying MiXCR to the immunoSEQ multiplex PCR reads. The sample carries tens of thousands of distinct CDR3 sequences, roughly 93% recorded once. What was sequenced was CD4+ T cells from PBMCs. The origin of the receptors is a human donor with Susac syndrome.

The chain has TRBV11-2 and TRBJ2-3; D possibly corresponds to TRBD2 (5 bases). Germline V gene sequence: CDR1 SGHAT, CDR2 FQNNGV. CDR3 length: 15 amino acids. Trimming took 3 bases from V and 0 from J, leaving 10 bases between them. The chain's CDR3 is CASSFGGLSTDTQYF. CDR3 nucleotide sequence: TGTGCCAGCAGCTTTGGCGGGCTGAGCACAGATACGCAGTATTTT.

The table lists this clonotype with a few counts. V usage is TRBV30 and J usage is TRBJ1-2; D is uncertain. V shed 2 bases and J shed 1 base, with 8 bases lying between them. Germline V CDR1 and CDR2: GTSNPN, SVGIG (reference sequence). This CDR3 comprises 13 residues. The CDR3 loop reads CAWSLGINYGYTF. The CDR3 DNA follows: TGTGCCTGGAGTTTAGGGATTAACTATGGCTACACCTTC.

The V call is TRBV18, the J call TRBJ1-5; D unresolved. The CDR3 sequence is 18 residues long. CDR1 is KGHSH and CDR2 is LQKENI in the germline V gene. V was trimmed by 1 base and J by 0 bases, leaving 16 bases between them. CDR3 loop: CASSPRMTQTNSNQPQHF. In DNA, the CDR3 is TGTGCCAGCTCACCACGGATGACACAAACGAATAGCAATCAGCCCCAGCATTTT.

V usage is TRBV10-3 and J usage is TRBJ2-4; 8 nucleotides match TRBD1. In germline, CDR1 is ENHRY, CDR2 SYGVKD. Losses at the gene ends were 2 bases for V and 7 bases for J; bases not matched to a gene: 7. CDR3 length equals 15 residues. CDR3 protein: CAISESLQGANIQYF. The CDR3, as DNA: TGTGCCATCAGTGAGAGTCTCCAGGGGGCGAACATTCAGTACTTC.

The chain combines TRBV30 with TRBJ2-2; weak D call: TRBD1 (5 bases). CDR1 and CDR2 (germline): GTSNPN, SVGIG (reference sequence). The CDR3 has 14 residues. With 3 bases removed from V and 4 bases from J, the gap between germline ends came to 12 bases. CDR3 amino acids: CAWRTVKVTGELFF. DNA of the CDR3: TGTGCCTGGAGGACAGTGAAAGTCACCGGGGAGCTGTTTTTT.

This chain joins TRBV5-4 and TRBJ1-6; 9 bases are shared with TRBD1. V shed 4 bases and J 8 bases; nucleotides not matched to a gene: 4. Germline V gives CDR1 SGHNT, CDR2 YYREEE (reference sequence). The CDR3 sequence is 14 residues long. The CDR3 spells CASSSRDRDSPLHF. DNA of the CDR3: TGTGCCAGCAGCAGTCGGGACAGGGATTCACCCCTCCACTTT.

This rearrangement joins TRBV30 to TRBJ2-5; D possibly matches TRBD1 or TRBD2 (6 bases each). Looked up from germline, CDR1 is GTSNPN and CDR2 is SVGIG (reference sequence). The CDR3 runs to 17 residues. V lost 2 bases and J lost 2, with 21 bases in between. In DNA, the CDR3 is TGTGCCTGGAGTAACGAGGGGGGTAGGGTGGGTCAAGAGACCCAGTACTTC. As protein: CAWSNEGGRVGQETQYF.

The rearrangement uses TRBV19 and TRBJ2-7, with D tentatively TRBD1 (6 bases). The V end lost 4 bases, the J end lost 0 bases, and 13 bases lay between the germline ends. This CDR3 is 15 amino acids long. The germline V gene encodes CDR1 LNHDA and CDR2 SQIVND (reference sequence). The CDR3 DNA follows: TGTGCCAGTAGTACCCCTTCGACAGGCTCCTACGAGCAGTACTTC. Translated: CASSTPSTGSYEQYF. The full variable domain, rest sourced from reference TRBV19 and TRBJ2-7, is DGGITQSPKYLFRKEGQNVTLSCEQNLNHDAMYWYRQDPGQGLRLIYYSQIVNDFQKGDIAEGYSVSREKKESFPLTVTSAQKNPTAFYLCASSTPSTGSYEQYFGPGTRLTVT.

The V and J genes are TRBV5-1 and TRBJ2-7; possibly TRBD2 for D (5 bases). V lost 3 bases to trimming and J lost 6 bases, with 10 bases between them. CDR1 is SGHRS, CDR2 YFSETQ, per germline. There are 12 residues in the CDR3. The CDR3 region has the DNA TGCGCCAGCAGCTCCATCGGAGGCGAGCAGTACTTC. As protein: CASSSIGGEQYF.

This clonotype was detected a few times. The chain's CDR3 is CASRPTGSTGELFF. CDR3 sequence (DNA): TGTGCCAGCCGTCCGACAGGGAGCACCGGGGAGCTGTTTTTT. The rearrangement uses TRBV3-1 and TRBJ2-2; the match to TRBD1 covers 7 bases. Germline-derived CDR1 and CDR2 are LGHDT and YNNKEL (reference sequence). Trimming took 8 bases from V and 4 from J; bases not matched to a gene: 7. The CDR3 loop spans 14 amino acids.

The rearrangement uses TRBV7-8 and TRBJ1-6; D remains ambiguous. V lost 2 bases and J 0 bases, leaving 17 bases between the germline ends. Per the germline V gene, CDR1 is SGHVS and CDR2 is FQNEAQ. This CDR3 is built from 19 residues. The CDR3 nucleotides are TGTGCCAGCAGCTTAAACTTCGGACTGAGGAGCTCCTATAATTCACCCCTCCACTTT. This sequence encodes CASSLNFGLRSSYNSPLHF.

This clonotype was detected only once. The V and J genes are TRBV6-2 or TRBV6-3 and TRBJ2-5, with unresolved D. The length of the CDR3 is 11 residues. The germline V gene encodes CDR1 MNHEY and CDR2 SVGEGT. Trimming stripped 8 bases from V and 1 base from J, with 5 bases between. CDR3 nucleotides: TGTGCCAGCTACGGCCAAGAGACCCAGTACTTC. Translated: CASYGQETQYF.

The chain recombines TRBV6-6 with TRBJ1-2, with a possible D match to TRBD1 (5 bases). V lost 4 bases, J lost 2 bases, and 11 bases lay in between. Germline CDR1 MNHNY, CDR2 SVGAGI (reference sequence). There are 14 residues in the CDR3. The DNA of the CDR3 is TGTGCCAGCAGTTCCACGGGACGGAACTATGGCTACACCTTC. It encodes CASSSTGRNYGYTF.

This chain joins TRBV2 and TRBJ2-2; perhaps TRBD1 as D (6 bases). The germline CDR1 and CDR2 sequences are SNHLY and FYNNEI. The CDR3 sequence is 15 residues long. The ends were cut back, 6 bases at V and 5 bases at J, with 16 bases in the middle. The CDR3 bases are TGTGCCAGCAGGGTGGACAGAGCCCAAACCGGGGAGCTGTTTTTT. Translation gives CASRVDRAQTGELFF.

The chain recombines TRBV5-6 with TRBJ1-5; no reliable D call. This CDR3 spans 13 amino acids. Trimming stripped 0 bases from V and 10 bases from J, with 11 bases between. Germline CDR1 and CDR2: SGHDT and YYEEEE. The CDR3 DNA reads as TGTGCCAGCAGCTTGGAATGGGGAGGACCCCAGCATTTT. Amino acid sequence: CASSLEWGGPQHF.

The V gene is TRBV5-1, the J gene TRBJ2-5, with 9 bases that match TRBD2. The CDR3 loop spans 18 amino acids. Trimming took 3 bases from V and 5 from J; bases not matched to a gene: 17. Germline V gene lookup returns CDR1 SGHRS and CDR2 YFSETQ. DNA for the CDR3: TGCGCCAGCAGCTGGAGCGGCGGCGGGGGGGCCTCAGGGGAGACCCAGTACTTC. Translation: CASSWSGGGGASGETQYF.

This clonotype was seen once. The J gene is TRBJ2-5, the V gene TRBV28; 9 bases agree with TRBD2. With V trimmed by 8 bases and J by 4 bases, 17 bases remained unmatched. The CDR3 totals 17 residues. In germline, CDR1 is MDHEN, CDR2 SYDVKM. The CDR3 sequence is CASHPTSGAYGGETQYF. The CDR3 DNA reads TGTGCCAGCCACCCGACTAGCGGAGCCTACGGGGGAGAGACCCAGTACTTC.

This chain links TRBV12-3 or TRBV12-4 with TRBJ1-5, with TRBD1 as a possible D gene (6 bases). The CDR3 consists of 18 residues. Trimming stripped 4 bases from V and 0 bases from J, with 19 bases between. The CDR3 sequence is CASSSALKDSYSNQPQHF. The CDR3 nucleotides read TGTGCCAGCAGTTCGGCGCTGAAGGACAGCTATAGCAATCAGCCCCAGCATTTT.

This clonotype was picked up a small number of times. The V and J genes are TRBV7-3 and TRBJ1-1; D is possibly TRBD1 (5 bases). The CDR3 extends over 14 amino acids. CDR1 SGHTA and CDR2 FQGTGA come from the germline V gene. V dropped 3 bases and J dropped 1 base, with 9 bases sitting between them. DNA of the CDR3: TGTGCCAGCAGCTTTGGGACCGCGAACACTGAAGCTTTCTTT. This encodes CASSFGTANTEAFF.

CDR3 DNA sequence: TGCGCCAGCAGCCAAGATGAAGGGTGGGGCACTGAAGCTTTCTTT. Translation gives CASSQDEGWGTEAFF. V and J are TRBV4-1 and TRBJ1-1; D call uncertain. Germline V CDR1 and CDR2: MGHRA, YSYEKL. The CDR3 spans 15 residues. Between the trimmed V and J ends, which lost 0 bases and 4 bases, there was a span of 12 bases.

The chain is built from TRBV2 and TRBJ2-1; D is perhaps TRBD1 or TRBD2 (5 bases each). V gave up 2 bases and J gave up 8 bases, with 16 bases separating them. The germline CDR1 and CDR2 sequences are SNHLY and FYNNEI. The CDR3 loop spans 15 amino acids. The CDR3 DNA is TGTGCCAGCAGTGAATACCCCCGGGGCAACCATGAGCAGTTCTTC. Residues: CASSEYPRGNHEQFF.

The CDR3 loop is CASSLQGSGGDTQYF. The CDR3 coding sequence is TGTGCCAGCAGCTTACAGGGTAGCGGGGGAGATACGCAGTATTTT. This rearrangement joins TRBV7-2 to TRBJ2-3; 9 bases are shared with TRBD2. This CDR3 region has 15 residues. In germline, CDR1 is SGHTA, CDR2 FQGNSA. V lost 2 bases, J lost 5 bases, and 5 bases stayed unmatched.